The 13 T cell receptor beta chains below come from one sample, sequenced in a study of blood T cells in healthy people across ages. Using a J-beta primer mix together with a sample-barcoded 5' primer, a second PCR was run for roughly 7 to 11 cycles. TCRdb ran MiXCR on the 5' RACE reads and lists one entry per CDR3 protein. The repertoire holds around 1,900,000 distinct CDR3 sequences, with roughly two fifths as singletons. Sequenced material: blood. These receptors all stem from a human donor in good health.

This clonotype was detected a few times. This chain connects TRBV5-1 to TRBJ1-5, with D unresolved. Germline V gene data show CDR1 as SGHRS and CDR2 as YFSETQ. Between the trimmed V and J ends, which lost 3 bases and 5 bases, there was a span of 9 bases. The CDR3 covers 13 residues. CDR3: CASSWAGDQPQHF. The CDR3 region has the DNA TGCGCCAGCAGCTGGGCTGGGGATCAGCCCCAGCATTTT.

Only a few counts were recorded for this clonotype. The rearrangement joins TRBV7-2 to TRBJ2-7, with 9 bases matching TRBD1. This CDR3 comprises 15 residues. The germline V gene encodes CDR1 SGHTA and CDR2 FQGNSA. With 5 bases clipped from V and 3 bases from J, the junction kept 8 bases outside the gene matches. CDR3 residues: CASSAARDRVYEQYF. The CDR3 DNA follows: TGTGCCAGCAGCGCGGCCCGGGACAGGGTCTACGAGCAGTACTTC.

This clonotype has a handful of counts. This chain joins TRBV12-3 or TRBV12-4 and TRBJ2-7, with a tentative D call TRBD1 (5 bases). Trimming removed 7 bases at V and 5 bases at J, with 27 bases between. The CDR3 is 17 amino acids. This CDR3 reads CASTLSNSGSSGHEQYF. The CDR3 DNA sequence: TGTGCCAGCACCCTTTCCAATTCAGGCTCCTCAGGGCACGAGCAGTACTTC.

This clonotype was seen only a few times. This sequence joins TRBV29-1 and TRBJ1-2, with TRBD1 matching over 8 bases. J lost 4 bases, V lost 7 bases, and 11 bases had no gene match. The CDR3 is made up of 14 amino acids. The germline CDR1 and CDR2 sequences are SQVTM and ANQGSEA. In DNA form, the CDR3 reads TGCAGCGCCCTGGCCGGGACAGGTATCTATGGCTACACCTTC. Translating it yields CSALAGTGIYGYTF.

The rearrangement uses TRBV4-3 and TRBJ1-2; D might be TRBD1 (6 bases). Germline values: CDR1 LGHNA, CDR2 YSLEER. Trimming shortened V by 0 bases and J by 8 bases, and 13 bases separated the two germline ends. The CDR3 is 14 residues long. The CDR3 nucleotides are TGCGCCAGCAGCCAAGATAGCCGGGGGCAGGGCTACACCTTC. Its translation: CASSQDSRGQGYTF.

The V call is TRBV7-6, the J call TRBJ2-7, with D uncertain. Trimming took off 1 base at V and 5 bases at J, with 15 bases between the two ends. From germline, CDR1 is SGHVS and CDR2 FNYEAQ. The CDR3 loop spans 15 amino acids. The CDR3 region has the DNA TGTGCCAGCAGCTTAGAAGTCCGGGCTGCCCACGAGCAGTACTTC. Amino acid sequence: CASSLEVRAAHEQYF.

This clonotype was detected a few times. The CDR3 loop reads CATSDFFYGITLEAFF. As DNA, the CDR3 is TGTGCCACCAGTGATTTCTTTTATGGGATTACCCTCGAAGCTTTCTTT. The V call is TRBV24-1, the J call TRBJ1-1, with D unclear. From germline, CDR1 is KGHDR and CDR2 SFDVKD. The germline V and J ends were trimmed by 1 base and 8 bases, with 19 bases remaining between them. The CDR3 contains 16 residues.

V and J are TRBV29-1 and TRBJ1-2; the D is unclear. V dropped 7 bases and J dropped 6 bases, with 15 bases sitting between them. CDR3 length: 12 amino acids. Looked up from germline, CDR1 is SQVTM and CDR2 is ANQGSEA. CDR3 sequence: CSALEGGHGYTF. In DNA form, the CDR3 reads TGCAGCGCCCTAGAGGGTGGTCATGGCTACACCTTC. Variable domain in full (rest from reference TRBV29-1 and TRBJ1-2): SAVISQKPSRDICQRGTSLTIQCQVDSQVTMMFWYRQQPGQSLTLIATANQGSEATYESGFVIDKFPISRPNLTFSTLTVSNMSPEDSSIYLCSALEGGHGYTFGSGTRLTVV.

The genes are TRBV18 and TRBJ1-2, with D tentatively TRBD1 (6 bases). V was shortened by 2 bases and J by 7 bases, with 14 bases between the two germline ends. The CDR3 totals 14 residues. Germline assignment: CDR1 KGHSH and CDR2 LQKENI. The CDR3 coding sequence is TGTGCCAGCTCACCAGGGGCAGGGGCGGCTGGCTACACCTTC. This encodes CASSPGAGAAGYTF.

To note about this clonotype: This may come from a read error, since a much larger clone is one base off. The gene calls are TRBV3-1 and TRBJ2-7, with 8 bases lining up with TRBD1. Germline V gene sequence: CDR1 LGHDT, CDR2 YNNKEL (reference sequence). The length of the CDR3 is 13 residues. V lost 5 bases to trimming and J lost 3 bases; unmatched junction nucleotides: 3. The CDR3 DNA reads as TGTGCCAGCAGCGAGACAGGGGTCTACGAGCAGTACTTC. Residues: CASSETGVYEQYF.

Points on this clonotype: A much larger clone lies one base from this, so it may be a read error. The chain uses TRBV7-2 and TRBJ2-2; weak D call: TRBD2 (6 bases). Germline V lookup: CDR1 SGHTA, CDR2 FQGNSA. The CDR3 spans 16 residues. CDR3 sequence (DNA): TGTGCCAGCAGCTTTTTGACAAACCCTGGAGGCGGGGAGCCGTTTTTT. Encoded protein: CASSFLTNPGGGEPFF. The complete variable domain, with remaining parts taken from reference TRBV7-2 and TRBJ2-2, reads GAGVSQSPSNKVTEKGKDVELRCDPISGHTALYWYRQSLGQGLEFLIYFQGNSAPDKSGLPSDRFSAERTGGSVSTLTIQRTQQEDSAVYLCASSFLTNPGGGEPFFGEGSRLTVL.

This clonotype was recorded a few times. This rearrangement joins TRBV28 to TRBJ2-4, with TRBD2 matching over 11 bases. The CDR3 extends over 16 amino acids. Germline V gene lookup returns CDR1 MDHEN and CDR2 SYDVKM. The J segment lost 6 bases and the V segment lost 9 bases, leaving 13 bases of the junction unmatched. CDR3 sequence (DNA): TGTGCCAGTTCGACCGGTAGCGGGGGGGTTGGAAACATTCAGTACTTC. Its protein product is CASSTGSGGVGNIQYF.

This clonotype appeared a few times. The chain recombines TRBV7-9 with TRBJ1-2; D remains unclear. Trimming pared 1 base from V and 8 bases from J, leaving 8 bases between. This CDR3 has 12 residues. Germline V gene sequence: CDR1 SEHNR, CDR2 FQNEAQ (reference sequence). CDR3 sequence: CASSLDPPGYTF. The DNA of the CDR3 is TGTGCCAGCAGCTTAGACCCGCCGGGCTACACCTTC.